Following are 9 T cell receptor beta chains from one sample sequenced in a study of PD-1 blockade in classical Hodgkin lymphoma. Time point meaning: cycle 4 day 1 (C4D1), after around six weeks of nivolumab. Relapse was seen in all patients after autologous stem cell transplantation, and brentuximab vedotin exposure was variable. TCRdb's copy holds only in-frame clones and misses some; the assay was immunoSEQ multiplex PCR. The sample consists of about 28,000 clones, about four fifths of them appearing once. The sequences come from peripheral blood mononuclear cells (PBMCs), collected before the fourth cycle of nivolumab. These receptors were taken from a human donor with classical Hodgkin lymphoma.

This clone was seen a few times. The chain uses TRBV6-5 and TRBJ1-2; no clear D gene. The CDR3 runs 13 residues. Per the germline V gene, CDR1 is MNHEY and CDR2 is SVGAGI. Trimming cost V 2 bases and J 6 bases, with 10 bases left between them. In DNA, the CDR3 is TGTGCCAGCAGTTACCCGGGTGGGCATGGCTACACCTTC. Encoded protein: CASSYPGGHGYTF.

The chain joins TRBV19 to TRBJ2-2; TRBD2 matches 8 bases. Germline V CDR1 and CDR2: LNHDA, SQIVND (reference sequence). The CDR3 is 16 residues long. V lost 2 bases and J lost 7; bases outside the gene matches: 9. DNA for the CDR3: TGTGCCAGTAGTATAAAAGGCCCCGGGGGGGTCGGGGAGCTGTTTTTT. Protein: CASSIKGPGGVGELFF.

The chain links TRBV6-6 to TRBJ2-7, with TRBD1 as a possible D gene (6 bases). CDR3 length: 11 amino acids. Germline V gene data show CDR1 as MNHNY and CDR2 as SVGAGI (reference sequence). V was cut by 4 bases and J by 5 bases, with 6 bases left in between. The CDR3 nucleotides are TGTGCCAGCAGTTGGACAGACGAGCAGTACTTC. This gives the protein CASSWTDEQYF.

The J gene is TRBJ2-5, the V gene TRBV4-1; 10 positions agree with TRBD1. Germline loops: CDR1 MGHRA, CDR2 YSYEKL. The CDR3 runs 15 residues. Trimming removed 2 bases from V and 5 bases from J; junction bases left unmatched: 5. The CDR3 region has the DNA TGCGCCAGCAGCCAACGGGACAGGGGATGGGAGACCCAGTACTTC. Translated: CASSQRDRGWETQYF.

The genes are TRBV5-4 and TRBJ2-1; no clear D gene. CDR3 length: 14 amino acids. The ends were cut back, 1 base at V and 7 bases at J, with 12 bases in the middle. CDR1 SGHNT and CDR2 YYREEE come from the germline V gene (reference sequence). This chain's CDR3 is CASSLTVGSNEQFF. DNA of the CDR3: TGTGCCAGCAGCTTGACAGTGGGGTCTAATGAGCAGTTCTTC.

This chain joins TRBV7-9 and TRBJ2-2; 13 nucleotides line up with TRBD2. CDR1 is SEHNR, CDR2 FQNEAQ, per germline (reference sequence). V lost 9 bases to trimming and J lost 1 base; unmatched junction nucleotides: 11. The CDR3 has 18 residues. Here the CDR3 reads CASALGGTSGMNTGELFF. CDR3 sequence (DNA): TGTGCCAGTGCTCTAGGAGGGACTAGCGGGATGAACACCGGGGAGCTGTTTTTT.

The chain couples TRBV6-5 to TRBJ2-7; D is unclear. The CDR3 contains 15 residues. The germline gives CDR1 MNHEY, CDR2 SVGAGI. Trimming took off 2 bases at V and 2 bases at J, with 13 bases between the two ends. CDR3 protein: CASSYRGVSTYEQYF. CDR3 in DNA: TGTGCCAGCAGTTACCGTGGGGTTTCGACCTACGAGCAGTACTTC.

The chain carries TRBV7-2 and TRBJ2-7, with TRBD2 matching 9 bases. V lost 6 bases, J lost 4 bases, and 10 bases stayed unmatched. Per the germline V gene, CDR1 is SGHTA and CDR2 is FQGNSA. The CDR3 consists of 15 residues. CDR3 loop: CASRRSSAGGYEQYF. The CDR3, as DNA: TGTGCCAGCAGACGTTCTTCAGCGGGAGGTTACGAGCAGTACTTC.

The chain couples TRBV19 to TRBJ2-5, with TRBD1 as a possible D gene (6 bases). The CDR3 covers 13 residues. Trimming removed 5 bases at V and 7 bases at J, with 14 bases between. Germline loops: CDR1 LNHDA, CDR2 SQIVND (reference sequence). The CDR3 loop is CASSFPGAGTQYF. The CDR3 DNA reads TGTGCCAGTAGTTTCCCAGGGGCTGGGACCCAGTACTTC. Full variable domain (remainder filled in from reference TRBV19 and TRBJ2-5): DGGITQSPKYLFRKEGQNVTLSCEQNLNHDAMYWYRQDPGQGLRLIYYSQIVNDFQKGDIAEGYSVSREKKESFPLTVTSAQKNPTAFYLCASSFPGAGTQYFGPGTRLLVL.